Below, 28 T cell receptor beta chains from the same sample are listed, as sequenced in a study of T cells in Graves' hyperthyroidism and ophthalmopathy. TCR beta CDR3 sequences were amplified from RNA transcripts. First-round RT-PCR targeting the TCR CDR3 was performed with the HTBI primer set. TCRdb recomputed calls from the multiplex PCR reads with MiXCR, one row per CDR3 protein. Among roughly 380,000 distinct CDR3 sequences listed, more than 11% were seen once. The sequenced sample was blood. The source is a woman aged 60-75 years with Graves' hyperthyroidism.

The sample holds many counts of this clonotype. This CDR3 reads CASSFRRRGGPNGELFF. CDR3 nucleotide sequence: TGTGCCAGCAGCTTCCGACGGCGGGGAGGGCCGAACGGGGAGCTGTTTTTT. The chain has TRBV13 and TRBJ2-2; the match to TRBD2 covers 7 bases. V shed 3 bases and J 7 bases; nucleotides not matched to a gene: 14. Germline V gene sequence: CDR1 PRHDT, CDR2 FYEKMQ (reference sequence). The CDR3 extends over 17 amino acids. The full variable domain, in which reference TRBV13 and TRBJ2-2 provide the parts outside the CDR3, is AAGVIQSPRHLIKEKRETATLKCYPIPRHDTVYWYQQGPGQDPQFLISFYEKMQSDKGSIPDRFSAQQFSDYHSELNMSSLELGDSALYFCASSFRRRGGPNGELFFGEGSRLTVL.

This clonotype was counted ten times or more. This chain joins TRBV3-1 and TRBJ2-7; D not certain. Germline V gives CDR1 LGHDT, CDR2 YNNKEL (reference sequence). This CDR3 has 12 residues. The V end lost 1 base, the J end lost 8 bases, and 9 bases lay between the germline ends. CDR3 sequence: CASSQGAQQQYF. In DNA, the CDR3 is TGTGCCAGCAGCCAAGGGGCACAGCAGCAGTACTTC.

The V call is TRBV13, the J call TRBJ1-6, with D unclear. V lost 6 bases and J lost 5, with 11 bases in between. Per germline, CDR1 PRHDT and CDR2 FYEKMQ (reference sequence). This CDR3 spans 14 amino acids. The CDR3 coding sequence is TGTGCCAGCAGGGCGGAGTCCGATAATTCACCCCTCCACTTT. Its protein is CASRAESDNSPLHF.

In this sample, this clonotype turned up many times. This chain connects TRBV20-1 to TRBJ1-5, with D uncertain. CDR1 and CDR2 (germline): DFQATT, SNEGSKA (reference sequence). The CDR3 totals 12 residues. V was clipped by 3 bases and J by 13 bases, with 16 bases between them. CDR3 sequence: CSASILAGAQHF. Here the CDR3 DNA reads TGCAGTGCTAGCATTTTGGCGGGCGCTCAGCATTTT.

The sample holds many counts of this clonotype. This chain uses TRBV10-1 with TRBJ1-1; TRBD1 aligns across 7 bases. The CDR3 consists of 14 residues. Trimming took 5 bases from V and 1 from J; bases not matched to a gene: 4. Germline values: CDR1 WNHNN, CDR2 SYGVQD (reference sequence). CDR3 sequence: CASSSGQENTEAFF. In DNA, the CDR3 is TGCGCCAGCAGTAGTGGACAGGAGAACACTGAAGCTTTCTTT.

The chain is built from TRBV19 and TRBJ2-7; the D call may be TRBD1 or TRBD2 (5 bases each). Trimming took 7 bases from V and 2 from J, leaving 24 bases between them. Germline values: CDR1 LNHDA, CDR2 SQIVND (reference sequence). The CDR3 length is 17 residues. The CDR3 here is CASTAGPNLRGAYEQYF. CDR3 coding DNA: TGTGCCAGTACCGCCGGGCCCAACCTCCGAGGGGCCTACGAGCAGTACTTC.

The chain combines TRBV11-3 with TRBJ2-2, with D perhaps TRBD1 (7 bases). This CDR3 contains 17 residues. The germline V and J ends were trimmed by 1 base and 5 bases, with 17 bases remaining between them. Germline V gene lookup returns CDR1 SGHNT and CDR2 YENEEA. Here the CDR3 DNA reads TGTGCCAGCAGCTTAGGAGTTGGCGGGACAGCGACCGGGGAGCTGTTTTTT. Protein: CASSLGVGGTATGELFF.

This clonotype has ten or more counts. The chain is built from TRBV20-1 and TRBJ2-7, with 12 nucleotides matching TRBD1. From germline, CDR1 is DFQATT and CDR2 SNEGSKA (reference sequence). V dropped 5 bases and J dropped 5; count of bases not matched to a gene: 10. This CDR3 is 15 amino acids long. The CDR3 DNA reads as TGCAGTGCTGCCGGGACAGGGGGCTTTCGGAACGAGCAGTACTTC. Translation: CSAAGTGGFRNEQYF.

With respect to this clonotype: A read error may be the cause here, since a much bigger clone is one base away. The chain has TRBV7-8 and TRBJ2-4; 8 bases fit TRBD2. The DNA end is a closer match to TRBJ2-1, so the J assignment may be wrong. This CDR3 comprises 13 residues. The germline CDR1 and CDR2 sequences are SGHVS and FQNEAQ. CDR3 sequence reads: CASSVLAGRPQFF. The CDR3 nucleotides read TGTGCCAGCAGCGTTTTAGCGGGAAGGCCTCAGTTCTTC.

This clonotype occurred many times. This chain uses TRBV5-1 with TRBJ2-3, with D maybe TRBD2 (5 bases). The germline V gene encodes CDR1 SGHRS and CDR2 YFSETQ. The V end was cut by 7 bases, the J end by 3 bases, with 15 bases between. There are 14 residues in the CDR3. The CDR3, as DNA: TGCGCCAGCGGGATAGACGGGGAGACAGATACGCAGTATTTT. Translated: CASGIDGETDTQYF.

This clonotype was found many times. This sequence joins TRBV10-1 and TRBJ1-6; D is possibly TRBD1 (6 bases). V shed 3 bases and J shed 9 bases, with 15 bases lying between them. The CDR3 is 15 amino acids. CDR1 and CDR2 from the germline V gene are WNHNN and SYGVQD (reference sequence). In DNA form, the CDR3 reads TGCGCCAGCAGTGAATTCAGGGGATTCAGTTCACCCCTCCACTTT. The encoded protein is CASSEFRGFSSPLHF.

The rearrangement joins TRBV10-2 to TRBJ2-7; 7 nucleotides match TRBD2. V shed 8 bases, J shed 0 bases, and the junction held 7 bases outside the gene matches. CDR1 WSHSY and CDR2 SAAADI come from the germline V gene. The CDR3 loop spans 14 amino acids. In nucleotides, the CDR3 is TGCGCCAGCTGGGAGAGCGGGGTCTCCTACGAGCAGTACTTC. It encodes CASWESGVSYEQYF.

In this sample, this clonotype turned up once. The chain couples TRBV19 to TRBJ2-2; no definite D call. V lost 6 bases and J 2 bases, leaving 10 bases between the germline ends. Germline V gene sequence: CDR1 LNHDA, CDR2 SQIVND (reference sequence). This CDR3 spans 14 amino acids. The CDR3 here is CASRVNRNTGELFF. The CDR3 DNA reads as TGTGCCAGTAGGGTTAATAGAAACACCGGGGAGCTGTTTTTT.

This clonotype appeared many times. The chain recombines TRBV4-2 with TRBJ1-1; no firm D call. In germline, CDR1 is LGHNA, CDR2 YNFKEQ. V gave up 4 bases and J gave up 0 bases, with 15 bases separating them. This CDR3 is 16 amino acids long. The CDR3 spells CASSREGGRMNTEAFF. The CDR3 nucleotides are TGTGCCAGCAGCCGGGAGGGAGGGAGGATGAACACTGAAGCTTTCTTT.

This clonotype was detected a few times. The chain has TRBV11-2 and TRBJ1-4; the match to TRBD1 covers 8 bases. The CDR3 runs to 15 residues. The junction had 8 bases not matched to a gene; V was cut back by 2 bases and J by 9 bases. CDR1 and CDR2 (germline): SGHAT, FQNNGV. CDR3: CASSLSRGRPKKLFF. The CDR3 DNA is TGTGCCAGCAGCTTAAGCAGGGGGCGACCTAAAAAACTGTTTTTT.

The rearrangement links TRBV27 to TRBJ2-1; the match to TRBD2 covers 15 bases. V shed 5 bases, J shed 8 bases, and the junction held 13 bases outside the gene matches. This CDR3 region has 18 residues. Germline loops: CDR1 MNHEY, CDR2 SMNVEV (reference sequence). The chain's CDR3 is CASSQPGLAGGGVHEQFF. As DNA, the CDR3 is TGTGCCAGCAGTCAACCGGGACTAGCGGGAGGAGGGGTCCATGAGCAGTTCTTC.

This clonotype showed up just a few times. This chain joins TRBV4-1 and TRBJ2-7; D is possibly TRBD1 or TRBD2 (6 bases each). V lost 1 base and J lost 0, with 10 bases in between. The CDR3 totals 15 residues. Per germline, CDR1 MGHRA and CDR2 YSYEKL. The CDR3 nucleotides are TGCGCCAGCAGCCAAGTTGAGGGGGGCTCCTACGAGCAGTACTTC. It encodes CASSQVEGGSYEQYF.

This clonotype was recorded at least ten times. The J gene is TRBJ2-2, the V gene TRBV20-1, with 8 bases identical to TRBD1. Germline V gene sequence: CDR1 DFQATT, CDR2 SNEGSKA (reference sequence). The CDR3 has 16 residues. Trimming removed 0 bases from V and 3 bases from J; junction bases left unmatched: 6. This chain's CDR3 is CSARDVGQGHTGELFF. The CDR3 DNA follows: TGCAGTGCTAGAGATGTCGGACAGGGTCACACCGGGGAGCTGTTTTTT.

This clonotype was found many times. The chain is built from TRBV9 and TRBJ1-1; no clear D gene. Germline V gene sequence: CDR1 SGDLS, CDR2 YYNGEE. The CDR3 runs 14 residues. Trimming took off 3 bases at V and 0 bases at J, with 9 bases between the two ends. The CDR3 DNA sequence: TGTGCCAGCAGCGCTAGTAGTTTGAACACTGAAGCTTTCTTT. This sequence encodes CASSASSLNTEAFF.

This clonotype has ten or more counts. The chain employs TRBV20-1 and TRBJ2-1; TRBD2 agrees at 16 bases. V gave up 5 bases and J gave up 9 bases; unmatched junction bases: 7. CDR1 and CDR2 (germline): DFQATT, SNEGSKA (reference sequence). The CDR3 sequence is 15 residues long. The CDR3 nucleotides read TGCAGTGCTCTCGGGACTAGCGGGAGGGTTGGTGAGCAGTTCTTC. Protein sequence: CSALGTSGRVGEQFF.

This clonotype was counted many times. The rearrangement uses TRBV20-1 and TRBJ1-1; TRBD1 agrees at 7 bases. CDR3 size: 12 residues. V trimming: 3 bases; J trimming: 4 bases; junction bases outside the gene matches: 2. The V gene's germline CDR1 is DFQATT and CDR2 SNEGSKA (reference sequence). The CDR3 region has the DNA TGCAGTGCTAGCGAGGGGGCCACTGAAGCTTTCTTT. Translated: CSASEGATEAFF.

This clonotype was seen more than once but under ten times. The chain recombines TRBV19 with TRBJ1-1; 9 bases align to TRBD1. The germline V gene encodes CDR1 LNHDA and CDR2 SQIVND (reference sequence). V shed 3 bases, J shed 1 base, and the junction held 6 bases outside the gene matches. This CDR3 has 16 residues. The CDR3 loop is CASSILTGQGNTEAFF. CDR3 in DNA: TGTGCCAGTAGTATCCTTACGGGACAGGGGAACACTGAAGCTTTCTTT.

V gene TRBV4-2 combines with J gene TRBJ2-1; TRBD2 matches 8 bases. The germline V gene has CDR1 LGHNA and CDR2 YNFKEQ. The CDR3 covers 15 residues. V lost 2 bases, J lost 4 bases, and 4 bases stayed unmatched. The chain's CDR3 is CASSQLPSGYNEQFF. CDR3 sequence (DNA): TGTGCCAGCAGCCAACTCCCTAGCGGGTACAATGAGCAGTTCTTC.

J is TRBJ2-5 and V is TRBV24-1, with a weak D call TRBD2 (6 bases). V was shortened by 4 bases and J by 5 bases, with 16 bases between the two germline ends. CDR1 is KGHDR and CDR2 is SFDVKD in the germline V gene. CDR3 length: 15 residues. The CDR3 here is CATSEAQAGRETQYF. CDR3 nucleotide sequence: TGTGCCACCAGTGAAGCCCAGGCGGGACGCGAGACCCAGTACTTC.

This clonotype was seen only a few times. The chain links TRBV5-5 to TRBJ2-1; 12 nucleotides line up with TRBD2. Germline CDR1 SGHKS, CDR2 YYEKEE (reference sequence). This CDR3 contains 18 residues. Unmatched junction bases numbered 9, after V lost 0 bases and J lost 5 bases. The CDR3 sequence: CASSLGLAGAALNNEQFF. The CDR3 DNA is TGTGCCAGCAGCTTGGGACTAGCGGGAGCCGCCCTCAACAATGAGCAGTTCTTC.

This clonotype has a count of ten or more. The chain links TRBV3-1 to TRBJ2-5, with D perhaps TRBD1 or TRBD2 (5 bases each). CDR1 is LGHDT, CDR2 YNNKEL, per germline (reference sequence). The CDR3 runs 13 residues. Trimming cost V 2 bases and J 7 bases, with 11 bases left between them. CDR3 sequence reads: CASSQSGRGTQYF. The CDR3, as DNA: TGTGCCAGCAGCCAAAGCGGTAGGGGGACCCAGTACTTC.

This clonotype was recorded at least ten times. The V and J genes are TRBV5-1 and TRBJ2-7; D is perhaps TRBD1 (6 bases). The germline V gene encodes CDR1 SGHRS and CDR2 YFSETQ. With 0 bases removed from V and 0 bases from J, the gap between germline ends came to 19 bases. The CDR3 loop spans 18 amino acids. CDR3 nucleotides: TGCGCCAGCAGCTTGGAGAGGATTCAGGGGAGAGCCTCCTACGAGCAGTACTTC. This gives the protein CASSLERIQGRASYEQYF.

This clonotype was found a few times. The gene calls are TRBV20-1 and TRBJ2-1; the match to TRBD2 covers 7 bases. Trimming cost V 2 bases and J 10 bases; bases outside gene matches: 14. The CDR3 sequence is 15 residues long. Germline V gene data show CDR1 as DFQATT and CDR2 as SNEGSKA (reference sequence). The CDR3 DNA follows: TGCAGTGCTAGATCAAGCGGGACTTCAAGAGAGGAGCAGTTCTTC. This encodes CSARSSGTSREEQFF.